Each of the 8 T cell receptor beta chains below was sequenced from the same sample in a study of monozygotic twins with inflammatory bowel disease. TCRdb reprocessed the 5' RACE reads and stores each CDR3 protein as one record, lacking DNA. This listing includes 300,000 to 400,000 distinct CDR3 sequences. The material sequenced was blood. These receptors all stem from a human donor with ulcerative colitis or Crohn's disease, or a healthy co-twin of an affected twin (not recorded which).

This rearrangement joins TRBV28 to TRBJ2-5; lacking DNA, the TRBD2 call made by TCRdb goes unchecked. The CDR3 is 14 amino acids. The germline V gene has CDR1 MDHEN and CDR2 SYDVKM. The chain's CDR3 is CASSLSRTPETQYF.

The genes are TRBV5-4 and TRBJ2-3; TCRdb selects TRBD2, and the lack of DNA leaves this call unchecked. Germline CDR1 and CDR2: SGHNT and YYREEE (reference sequence). The CDR3 totals 14 residues. The CDR3 here is CASSIAGGTDTQYF.

The CDR3 spells CAQFDGGEHNEQFF. The chain carries TRBV12-2 and TRBJ2-1; TCRdb's D call of TRBD1 is untestable without DNA. TRBV12-2 is tagged as a pseudogene. This CDR3 has 14 amino acids.

This sequence joins TRBV24-1 and TRBJ1-4. The length of the CDR3 is 17 residues. Germline CDR1 and CDR2: KGHDR and SFDVKD. The CDR3 protein is CATSGGARIQANEKLFF.

This rearrangement joins TRBV5-1 to TRBJ2-1; TCRdb's assignment of TRBD1 cannot be checked, as there is no DNA. This CDR3 is 13 amino acids long. Germline CDR1 and CDR2: SGHRS and YFSETQ. The CDR3 loop reads CASSPDNDNEQFF.

The V call is TRBV5-1, the J call TRBJ1-1. Germline-derived CDR1 and CDR2 are SGHRS and YFSETQ. The CDR3 totals 17 residues. This chain's CDR3 is CASSGEVLGLGQSEAFF. Using reference TRBV5-1 and TRBJ1-1 for the parts outside the CDR3, the full variable domain is KAGVTQTPRYLIKTRGQQVTLSCSPISGHRSVSWYQQTPGQGLQFLFEYFSETQRNKGNFPGRFSGRQFSNSRSEMNVSTLELGDSALYLCASSGEVLGLGQSEAFFGQGTRLTVV.

V and J are TRBV4-2 and TRBJ2-6. The CDR3 is made up of 16 amino acids. Germline V gene lookup returns CDR1 LGHNA and CDR2 YNFKEQ. The CDR3 region is CASSQALRSGANVLTF.

V usage is TRBV5-4 and J usage is TRBJ1-3; with no DNA, the TCRdb D assignment of TRBD1 cannot be verified. The CDR3 extends over 18 amino acids. Per germline, CDR1 SGHNT and CDR2 YYREEE (reference sequence). The CDR3 loop is CASSLRLNTGISGNTIYF.